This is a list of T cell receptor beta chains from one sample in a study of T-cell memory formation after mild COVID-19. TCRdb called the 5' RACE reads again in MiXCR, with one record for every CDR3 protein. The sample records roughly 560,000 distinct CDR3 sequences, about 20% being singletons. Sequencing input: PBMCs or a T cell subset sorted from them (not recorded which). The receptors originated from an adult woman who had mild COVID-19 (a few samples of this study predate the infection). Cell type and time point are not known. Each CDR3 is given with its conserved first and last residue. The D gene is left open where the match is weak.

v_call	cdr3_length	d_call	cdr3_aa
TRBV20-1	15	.	CSAAFGQGAYNEQFF
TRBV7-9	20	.	CASSLAGTLLGEFGANVLTF
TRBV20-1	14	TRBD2	CSAPAGGLWETQYF
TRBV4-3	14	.	CASSHSSTLGELFF
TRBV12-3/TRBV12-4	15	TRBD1	CASSLGTGDFYGYTF
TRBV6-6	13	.	CASRTQGSYEQYF
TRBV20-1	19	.	CSARGLRVPEGHPHNEQFF
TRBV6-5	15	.	CASRGVSGDNYGYTF
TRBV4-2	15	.	CASSQGAGPYNEQFF
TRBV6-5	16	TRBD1	CASSGRAGGLGNEQFF
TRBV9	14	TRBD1	CASSATGATGELFF
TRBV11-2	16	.	CASSHGQGGLSYEQYF
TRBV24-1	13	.	CATRRGGNQPQHF
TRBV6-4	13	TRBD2	CASSPGLGYEQFF
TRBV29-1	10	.	CSALSGPLIF
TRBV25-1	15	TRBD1	CASSDRTGFNTEAFF
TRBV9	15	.	CASGGRDLLSETQYF
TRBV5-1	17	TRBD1	CASSLLTGVIMYNEQFF
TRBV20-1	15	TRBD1	CSAAHGTGGSEEQYF
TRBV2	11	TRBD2	CASGGAGELFF
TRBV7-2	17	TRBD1	CASSSGQGRRGYYEQYF
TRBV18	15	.	CASSPPEEGVETQYF
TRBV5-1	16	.	CASSYTGAGISYEQYF
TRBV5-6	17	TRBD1	CASSLSGTGVSNQPQHF
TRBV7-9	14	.	CASSLASGAYEQYF
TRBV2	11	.	CASMASYEQFF